Listed here are 23 T cell receptor beta chains from one sample, sequenced in a study of CD8 T cells in ankylosing spondylitis (dated by TCRdb to the late 2010s). Preparation of the library involved 5' RACE. The reads were generated on an Illumina HiSeq 2500. TCRdb trimmed the raw reads at Q25, called clones with MiXCR and kept productive beta chains. Each entry merges the rows of one CDR3 protein and shows their most common DNA and genes. Recorded for this sample are tens of thousands of distinct CDR3 sequences; 25% to 35% of them occurred a single time. About 60% of the sample belongs to the ten largest clones. The sequenced material came from blood, either unsorted or a sorted T cell fraction (not recorded which). The source is a male donor with ankylosing spondylitis or in good health (not recorded which).

The chain links TRBV7-9 to TRBJ2-1; 8 positions agree with TRBD1. V was clipped by 5 bases and J by 6 bases; unmatched bases: 3. Germline V gene data show CDR1 as SEHNR and CDR2 as FQNEAQ (reference sequence). The CDR3 extends over 13 amino acids. The CDR3, as DNA: TGTGCCAGCAGCGCAGGGGGCTCCAATGAGCAGTTCTTC. Translating gives CASSAGGSNEQFF.

Only a few counts were recorded for this clonotype. The V call is TRBV5-5, the J call TRBJ2-2, with D hard to call. The CDR3 consists of 17 residues. Trimming took off 5 bases at V and 1 base at J, with 18 bases between the two ends. Per the germline V gene, CDR1 is SGHKS and CDR2 is YYEKEE (reference sequence). The CDR3 DNA is TGTGCCAGCAGTTTAACCGACGTGGTGAAGAACACCGGGGAGCTGTTTTTT. Encoded protein: CASSLTDVVKNTGELFF.

The chain uses TRBV20-1 and TRBJ2-1; maybe TRBD2 (6 bases). Trimming removed 3 bases from V and 5 bases from J, with 11 bases in between. CDR3 size: 13 residues. Germline V gene data show CDR1 as DFQATT and CDR2 as SNEGSKA (reference sequence). CDR3 protein: CSASLADNNEQFF. Written as DNA, the CDR3 is TGCAGTGCTAGTTTAGCGGACAACAATGAGCAGTTCTTC.

V and J are TRBV7-9 and TRBJ2-7; no reliable D call. Trimming removed 5 bases from V and 6 bases from J, with 8 bases in between. The V gene's germline CDR1 is SEHNR and CDR2 FQNEAQ (reference sequence). This CDR3 comprises 11 residues. The CDR3 DNA follows: TGTGCCAGCAGCGGCCGGGCCGAGCAGTACTTC. It specifies CASSGRAEQYF. Drawing the rest from reference TRBV7-9 and TRBJ2-7, the complete variable domain is DTGVSQNPRHKITKRGQNVTFRCDPISEHNRLYWYRQTLGQGPEFLTYFQNEAQLEKSRLLSDRFSAERPKGSFSTLEIQRTEQGDSAMYLCASSGRAEQYFGPGTRLTVT.

This clonotype showed up just a few times. The J gene is TRBJ2-3, the V gene TRBV5-1; 7 bases fit TRBD1. The length of the CDR3 is 15 residues. CDR1 is SGHRS, CDR2 YFSETQ, per germline. J gave up 1 base and V 5 bases, and 7 bases lay outside the gene matches. The CDR3 DNA sequence: TGCGCCAGCAGTCCGAAAACAGGGGGCACAGATACGCAGTATTTT. This sequence encodes CASSPKTGGTDTQYF. Using reference TRBV5-1 and TRBJ2-3 for the parts outside the CDR3, the full variable domain is KAGVTQTPRYLIKTRGQQVTLSCSPISGHRSVSWYQQTPGQGLQFLFEYFSETQRNKGNFPGRFSGRQFSNSRSEMNVSTLELGDSALYLCASSPKTGGTDTQYFGPGTRLTVL.

There are a few counts of this clonotype. The chain has TRBV20-1 and TRBJ2-2, with D possibly matching TRBD2 (5 bases). This CDR3 region has 17 residues. Germline values: CDR1 DFQATT, CDR2 SNEGSKA (reference sequence). V lost 0 bases to trimming and J lost 5 bases, with 19 bases between them. The CDR3: CSARDKVGWGATGELFF. The CDR3 DNA follows: TGCAGTGCTAGAGACAAGGTTGGCTGGGGAGCGACCGGGGAGCTGTTTTTT.

The genes are TRBV20-1 and TRBJ2-3; 10 bases agree with TRBD2. The J segment lost 3 bases and the V segment lost 3 bases, leaving 0 bases of the junction unmatched. Germline CDR1 reads DFQATT; CDR2 reads SNEGSKA (reference sequence). The CDR3 totals 13 residues. CDR3 region: CSARTSGTDTQYF. CDR3 in DNA: TGCAGTGCTAGGACTAGCGGGACAGATACGCAGTATTTT.

This chain joins TRBV7-8 and TRBJ2-1, with 9 bases aligning to TRBD2. Trimming removed 1 base from V and 12 bases from J; junction bases left unmatched: 13. Germline CDR1 SGHVS, CDR2 FQNEAQ. The CDR3 is 16 residues long. CDR3 region: CASSLGGAGGAIGQFF. The CDR3, as DNA: TGTGCCAGCAGCTTAGGAGGAGCGGGAGGTGCCATTGGGCAGTTCTTC.

This clonotype was seen a single time. The chain uses TRBV7-9 and TRBJ1-1; D is perhaps TRBD1 (5 bases). Trimming shortened V by 10 bases and J by 1 base, and 13 bases separated the two germline ends. Germline V CDR1 and CDR2: SEHNR, FQNEAQ (reference sequence). This CDR3 is 13 amino acids long. CDR3: CATGGVSNTEAFF. The CDR3 DNA sequence: TGTGCCACCGGAGGGGTTTCGAACACTGAAGCTTTCTTT.

This clonotype was seen ten or more times. The chain has TRBV3-1 and TRBJ1-5; unclear D gene. Per the germline V gene, CDR1 is LGHDT and CDR2 is YNNKEL (reference sequence). V was pared by 1 base and J by 10 bases, with 8 bases between. The CDR3 runs to 12 residues. CDR3: CASSQGVDPQHF. In DNA, the CDR3 is TGTGCCAGCAGCCAAGGGGTCGATCCCCAGCATTTT.

The rearrangement links TRBV20-1 to TRBJ1-1; a possible D gene is TRBD1 (5 bases). Germline CDR1 is DFQATT and CDR2 is SNEGSKA (reference sequence). V gave up 3 bases and J gave up 9 bases, with 11 bases separating them. CDR3 length equals 11 residues. The CDR3: CSASGSGQAFF. CDR3 nucleotide sequence: TGCAGTGCTAGCGGGTCAGGGCAAGCTTTCTTT.

This clonotype was observed a handful of times. This rearrangement joins TRBV28 to TRBJ2-7; 7 bases match TRBD2. V dropped 4 bases and J dropped 4; count of bases not matched to a gene: 10. The CDR3 has 15 amino acids. Germline V lookup: CDR1 MDHEN, CDR2 SYDVKM. CDR3 nucleotides: TGTGCCAGCAGTTCCCCGCCTAGCGGAACTTACGAGCAGTACGTC. This translates into CASSSPPSGTYEQYV.

The chain links TRBV12-3 or TRBV12-4 to TRBJ1-6; 8 bases align to TRBD1. The V gene end was trimmed by 3 bases and the J gene end by 13 bases; junction bases not matched to a gene: 5. The CDR3 extends over 13 amino acids. CDR3 in DNA: TGTGCCAGCAGTTTTAATACAGGGGGGCCCCTCCACTTT. Protein: CASSFNTGGPLHF.

This clonotype has just one count. This sequence joins TRBV10-3 and TRBJ2-3; D possibly uses TRBD1 or TRBD2 (5 bases each). Germline CDR1 reads ENHRY; CDR2 reads SYGVKD. The V gene lost 3 bases and the J gene lost 4 bases, with 14 bases spanning the gap. The CDR3 sequence is 15 residues long. For the CDR3, the DNA is TGTGCCATCAGTGACTCGAGGGGCCCCCCAGATACGCAGTATTTT. The encoded protein is CAISDSRGPPDTQYF.

This clonotype was seen more than once but under ten times. CDR3 in amino acids: CASSYLEYNEQFF. The CDR3 nucleotides are TGTGCCAGCAGTTACCTCGAGTACAATGAGCAGTTCTTC. V and J are TRBV6-5 and TRBJ2-1; unclear D gene. V lost 2 bases and J lost 4, with 6 bases in between. This CDR3 is 13 amino acids long. The germline V gene encodes CDR1 MNHEY and CDR2 SVGAGI.

This clonotype was recorded a few times. The rearrangement links TRBV9 to TRBJ2-2; D is uncertain. The CDR3 loop spans 15 amino acids. The germline gives CDR1 SGDLS, CDR2 YYNGEE. Trimming removed 1 base from V and 0 bases from J, with 7 bases in between. The CDR3 DNA is TGTGCCAGCAGCGTACAGAATACGAACACCGGGGAGCTGTTTTTT. This encodes CASSVQNTNTGELFF.

This clonotype has more than one count but fewer than ten. The V call is TRBV20-1, the J call TRBJ2-5, with TRBD2 as a possible D gene (6 bases). V dropped 6 bases and J dropped 5 bases, with 13 bases sitting between them. Germline assignment: CDR1 DFQATT and CDR2 SNEGSKA (reference sequence). This CDR3 has 12 residues. CDR3 region: CSASSGDETQYF. The CDR3, as DNA: TGCAGTGCCTCTTCGGGGGACGAGACCCAGTACTTC.

In this sample, this clonotype turned up many times. This chain connects TRBV12-3 or TRBV12-4 to TRBJ2-1; 13 bases agree with TRBD2. CDR3 length: 17 residues. After removal of 5 bases from V and 0 bases from J, the junction contained 4 bases not matched to a gene. CDR3 nucleotides: TGTGCCAGCAGTCGGACTAGCGGGGGCAGCTCCTACAATGAGCAGTTCTTC. It specifies CASSRTSGGSSYNEQFF.

This clonotype appeared a few times. The DNA of the CDR3 is TGTGCCAGCAGTTTTGTGCGGAGAGAGACCCAGTACTTC. Translation: CASSFVRRETQYF. The chain carries TRBV12-3 or TRBV12-4 and TRBJ2-5; unclear D gene. The CDR3 spans 13 residues. With 3 bases removed from V and 4 bases from J, the gap between germline ends came to 9 bases.

This rearrangement joins TRBV12-3 or TRBV12-4 to TRBJ2-3; 10 nucleotides agree with TRBD2. V dropped 2 bases and J dropped 5; count of bases not matched to a gene: 7. This CDR3 has 16 amino acids. CDR3 coding DNA: TGTGCCAGCAGTTTAATGAGCGGGAGGGCCGGAGATACGCAGTATTTT. This codes for CASSLMSGRAGDTQYF.

CDR3 protein: CASSFAGGFSQPQHF. The CDR3 DNA reads as TGTGCCAGCAGTTTCGCAGGGGGCTTTAGTCAGCCCCAGCATTTT. The rearrangement joins TRBV27 to TRBJ1-5, with TRBD1 matching over 8 bases. The CDR3 contains 15 residues. The junction had 7 bases not matched to a gene; V was cut back by 3 bases and J by 6 bases. Germline V gene sequence: CDR1 MNHEY, CDR2 SMNVEV (reference sequence).

A few counts support this clonotype. The chain employs TRBV20-1 and TRBJ2-2, with D possibly called TRBD1 or TRBD2 (5 bases each). In germline, CDR1 is DFQATT, CDR2 SNEGSKA (reference sequence). Trimming took 3 bases from V and 7 from J, leaving 15 bases between them. The CDR3 extends over 14 amino acids. The CDR3 is CSASRAGSGGELFF. CDR3 nucleotide sequence: TGCAGTGCTAGTCGGGCAGGGAGTGGCGGGGAGCTGTTTTTT.

The gene calls are TRBV20-1 and TRBJ2-1; D is unresolved. The ends were cut back, 6 bases at V and 4 bases at J, with 10 bases in the middle. CDR1 DFQATT and CDR2 SNEGSKA come from the germline V gene (reference sequence). The CDR3 has 12 amino acids. The CDR3 region is CSADSGYNEQFF. The CDR3 DNA sequence: TGCAGTGCGGATAGTGGATACAATGAGCAGTTCTTC.